This T cell receptor beta chain is drawn from a study of T cell responses to AZD1222 COVID-19 vaccine. Pooling was applied to second doses at about 4 or about 12 weeks. TCRdb's copy holds only in-frame clones and misses some; the assay was immunoSEQ multiplex PCR. The data contain 75,000 to 95,000 clones, roughly nine tenths of them singletons. V was clipped by 3 bases and J by 0 bases, with 9 bases between them. CDR3 length: 15 amino acids. In germline, CDR1 is MNHEY, CDR2 SVGEGT. The specimen was peripheral blood, collected 28 days after the second AZD1222 dose. The chain recombines TRBV6-2 or TRBV6-3 with TRBJ2-4; tentatively, D is TRBD2 (6 bases). The receptor comes from an adult who received the AZD1222 COVID-19 vaccine. The CDR3 nucleotides read TGTGCCAGCAGTTATTCGGGAGAAGCCAAAAACATTCAGTACTTC. It codes for CASSYSGEAKNIQYF.